This T cell receptor (beta chain) came from a study of T cell changes during pregnancy in multiple sclerosis. Trimming pared 1 base from V and 5 bases from J, leaving 6 bases between. CDR1 is MDHEN, CDR2 SYDVKM, per germline. The CDR3 has 13 amino acids. Repertoires were generated with immunoSEQ multiplex PCR, while TCRdb's copy carries only in-frame clones and drops some. Of tens of thousands of clones listed, around 90% were seen once; the top ten hold more than 0.9%. Source: peripheral blood, taken after pregnancy. The chain recombines TRBV28 with TRBJ2-1; the D gene is possibly TRBD2 (5 bases). The receptor was isolated from a female donor in good health, enrolled as a control in a pregnancy study. This chain's CDR3 is CASSLSGNNEQFF. Written as DNA, the CDR3 is TGTGCCAGCAGTTTATCGGGAAACAATGAGCAGTTCTTC. The whole variable domain, remainder taken from reference TRBV28 and TRBJ2-1, is DVKVTQSSRYLVKRTGEKVFLECVQDMDHENMFWYRQDPGLGLRLIYFSYDVKMKEKGDIPEGYSVSREKKERFSLILESASTNQTSMYLCASSLSGNNEQFFGPGTRLTVL.